The source of this T cell receptor beta chain is a study of T cells expressing NK-cell markers. The CDR3 runs to 14 residues. Germline CDR1 and CDR2: SGHTA and FQGNSA. After re-calling the 5' RACE reads, TCRdb lists one entry per CDR3 protein, DNA absent. The sample includes fewer than 550,000 distinct CDR3 sequences. The rearrangement links TRBV7-2 to TRBJ2-1; the TRBD2 assignment by TCRdb is unverifiable without DNA. The sample comprised blood T cells: a sorted CD56 or NKG2C T cell subset, CD4+ or CD8+ T cells, or bulk PBMC T cells (not recorded which). This clonotype was sampled from a woman between 45 and 60 years old in good health. The CDR3 region is CASTFRGGPGEQFF.